These 17 T cell receptor beta chains originate from one sample sequenced in a study of vaccination effects on CD4 cells after COVID-19. These receptors are not linked to any known antigen. The table came from immunoSEQ multiplex PCR; TCRdb's copy has only in-frame clones and leaves some out. This sample has more than 65,000 clones, with approximately 81% found just once. CD4+ T cells specific for antigen were expanded with viral peptide pools by the ViraFEST assay before sequencing. The culture ran for roughly 10 days before CD4+ T cells were isolated. Two doses of BNT162b2 or mRNA-1273 vaccine were administered to participants. Sample: CD4+ T cells from PBMCs cultured with HCoV-229E spike peptides, taken after COVID-19 vaccination. The receptor source for this set is a human donor who received a COVID-19 vaccine.

This chain joins TRBV15 and TRBJ1-5, with D hard to call. Germline V lookup: CDR1 LNHNV, CDR2 YYDKDF (reference sequence). Deletions cut 6 bases from V and 1 base from J, with 7 bases between. This CDR3 is 13 amino acids long. CDR3 region: CATSSMSNQPQHF. DNA of the CDR3: TGTGCCACCAGTTCCATGAGCAATCAGCCCCAGCATTTT.

This chain links TRBV19 with TRBJ1-1, with D tentatively TRBD1 (5 bases). CDR1 is LNHDA, CDR2 SQIVND, per germline (reference sequence). The CDR3 contains 16 residues. V was cut by 4 bases and J by 0 bases, with 15 bases left in between. The CDR3 DNA reads TGTGCCAGTAGTAAAGGCCTCGACAGTATGAACACTGAAGCTTTCTTT. Protein product: CASSKGLDSMNTEAFF.

This chain links TRBV5-1 with TRBJ1-4; D is perhaps TRBD1 (6 bases). The V and J ends lost 0 bases and 8 bases respectively, with 17 bases between them. The CDR3 runs 16 residues. Per germline, CDR1 SGHRS and CDR2 YFSETQ. The CDR3 reads CASSLASGQSGEKLFF. CDR3 DNA sequence: TGCGCCAGCAGCTTGGCCTCCGGACAGAGTGGCGAAAAACTGTTTTTT.

This chain links TRBV5-4 with TRBJ2-1; 7 bases map to TRBD1. The CDR3 loop spans 18 amino acids. CDR1 and CDR2 from the germline V gene are SGHNT and YYREEE (reference sequence). The J segment lost 7 bases and the V segment lost 0 bases, leaving 16 bases of the junction unmatched. The CDR3 loop is CASSLGSRGQVAGNEQFF. CDR3 bases: TGTGCCAGCAGCTTGGGATCGAGGGGGCAGGTCGCTGGGAATGAGCAGTTCTTC.

The rearrangement links TRBV12-5 to TRBJ1-3, with 7 bases that match TRBD1. V lost 6 bases and J lost 0; bases outside the gene matches: 2. The germline V gene has CDR1 LGHNT and CDR2 FRNRAP. The CDR3 consists of 14 residues. In DNA, the CDR3 is TGTGCTAGTGGGACAGGGTTCTCTGGAAACACCATATATTTT. It is translated as CASGTGFSGNTIYF. The whole variable domain, filled in from reference TRBV12-5 and TRBJ1-3, reads DARVTQTPRHKVTEMGQEVTMRCQPILGHNTVFWYRQTMMQGLELLAYFRNRAPLDDSGMPKDRFSAEMPDATLATLKIQPSEPRDSAVYFCASGTGFSGNTIYFGEGSWLTVV.

V and J are TRBV30 and TRBJ2-3; the D call may be TRBD1 or TRBD2 (6 bases each). Trimming removed 0 bases from V and 5 bases from J, with 15 bases in between. There are 15 residues in the CDR3. Per the germline V gene, CDR1 is GTSNPN and CDR2 is SVGIG (reference sequence). The CDR3 DNA follows: TGTGCCTGGAGTGTTGGAGGGGGTTATGTAGATACGCAGTATTTT. Residues: CAWSVGGGYVDTQYF.

This chain uses TRBV21-1 with TRBJ2-7; no DNA check was done on the table's D call, TRBD1. TRBV21-1 is a known pseudogene. This CDR3 contains 14 residues. CDR3: CASSDRTGFYEQYV. CDR3 DNA: TGTGCCAGCAGCGATCGGACAGGGTTTTACGAGCAGTACGTC.

In its sample, this clone was seen a few times. The V call is TRBV11-1, the J call TRBJ1-2, with TRBD1 matching 10 bases. Germline CDR1 is SGHAT and CDR2 is FQDESV (reference sequence). The length of the CDR3 is 14 residues. With 5 bases clipped from V and 4 bases from J, the junction kept 4 bases outside the gene matches. The CDR3 reads CASSNRDRGYGYTF. CDR3 sequence (DNA): TGTGCCAGCAGCAATCGGGACAGGGGCTATGGCTACACCTTC.

The genes are TRBV20-1 and TRBJ2-3; D unclear. The V end lost 6 bases, the J end lost 2 bases, and 6 bases lay between the germline ends. CDR3 length: 11 amino acids. Germline CDR1 reads DFQATT; CDR2 reads SNEGSKA (reference sequence). CDR3 coding DNA: TGCAGTGCAGGATACACAGATACGCAGTATTTT. It is translated as CSAGYTDTQYF.

DNA for the CDR3: TGTGCCAGTAAAACCGACACCACCTATAGCAATCAGCCCCAGCATTTT. Translated, it gives CASKTDTTYSNQPQHF. The chain uses TRBV19 and TRBJ1-5; D unclear. The CDR3 runs 16 residues. Germline V gives CDR1 LNHDA, CDR2 SQIVND (reference sequence). Trimming left V 7 bases short and J 0 bases short, with 16 bases between.

The chain is built from TRBV2 and TRBJ2-1; D possibly matches TRBD1 or TRBD2 (5 bases each). CDR1 SNHLY and CDR2 FYNNEI come from the germline V gene. V lost 6 bases and J lost 3, with 15 bases in between. This CDR3 has 15 amino acids. The CDR3: CASSSRRGDYNEQFF. The CDR3, as DNA: TGTGCCAGCAGCTCCCGGAGAGGGGACTACAATGAGCAGTTCTTC.

The rearrangement joins TRBV5-1 to TRBJ2-1, with TRBD1 matching over 8 bases. Per germline, CDR1 SGHRS and CDR2 YFSETQ. The CDR3 sequence is 17 residues long. The J segment lost 5 bases and the V segment lost 4 bases, leaving 14 bases of the junction unmatched. Here the CDR3 DNA reads TGCGCCAGCAGCCCTCGAACCGACAGGGGCGCCAACAATGAGCAGTTCTTC. Translated: CASSPRTDRGANNEQFF.

V usage is TRBV19 and J usage is TRBJ2-3, with D perhaps matching TRBD2 (5 bases). The CDR3 runs to 15 residues. The germline V gene has CDR1 LNHDA and CDR2 SQIVND (reference sequence). V was clipped by 4 bases and J by 1 base, with 12 bases between them. CDR3 bases: TGTGCCAGTAGTAGAAACGAGGGTGGCACAGATACGCAGTATTTT. Protein product: CASSRNEGGTDTQYF.

A single count supports this clone. The V call is TRBV5-6, the J call TRBJ1-2, with D perhaps matching TRBD1 (6 bases). Trimming stripped 5 bases from V and 5 bases from J, with 13 bases between. CDR1 and CDR2 (germline): SGHDT, YYEEEE. CDR3 length: 13 residues. The CDR3 protein is CASSRDNKYGYTF. DNA of the CDR3: TGTGCCAGCAGTCGGGACAACAAATATGGCTACACCTTC.

This clone occurred once. This sequence joins TRBV5-5 and TRBJ2-7; no reliable D call. Germline V gene lookup returns CDR1 SGHKS and CDR2 YYEKEE (reference sequence). V was pared by 0 bases and J by 3 bases, with 7 bases between. The CDR3 has 13 amino acids. The CDR3 region has the DNA TGTGCCAGCAGCTTGGCGGTCGGCTACGAGCAGTACGTC. Its protein product is CASSLAVGYEQYV.

The chain uses TRBV12-3 or TRBV12-4 and TRBJ1-2, with 8 bases matching TRBD1. V trimming: 6 bases; J trimming: 3 bases; junction bases outside the gene matches: 3. CDR3 length equals 13 residues. The chain's CDR3 is CASSRQGYYGYTF. The CDR3 DNA sequence: TGTGCCAGCAGCAGACAGGGGTACTATGGCTACACCTTC.

The chain's CDR3 is CASSPGDRVTGELFF. The CDR3 nucleotides read TGCGCCAGCAGCCCCGGGGACAGGGTAACCGGGGAGCTGTTTTTT. The rearrangement links TRBV4-1 to TRBJ2-2, with TRBD1 identical over 9 bases. With 4 bases clipped from V and 5 bases from J, the junction kept 5 bases outside the gene matches. CDR3 length: 15 residues. CDR1 is MGHRA and CDR2 is YSYEKL in the germline V gene.